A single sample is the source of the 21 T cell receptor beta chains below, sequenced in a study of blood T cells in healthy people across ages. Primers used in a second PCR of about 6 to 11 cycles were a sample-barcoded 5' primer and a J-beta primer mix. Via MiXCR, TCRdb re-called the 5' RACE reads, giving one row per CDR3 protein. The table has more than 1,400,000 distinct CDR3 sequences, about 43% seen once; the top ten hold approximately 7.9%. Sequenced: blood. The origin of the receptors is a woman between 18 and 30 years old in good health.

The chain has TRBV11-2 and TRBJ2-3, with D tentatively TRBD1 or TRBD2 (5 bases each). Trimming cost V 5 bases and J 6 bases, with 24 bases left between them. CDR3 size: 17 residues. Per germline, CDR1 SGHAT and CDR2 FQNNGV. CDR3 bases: TGTGCCAGCAGCCATGAGACCTCCGGGACCGTTAAGGATACGCAGTATTTT. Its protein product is CASSHETSGTVKDTQYF.

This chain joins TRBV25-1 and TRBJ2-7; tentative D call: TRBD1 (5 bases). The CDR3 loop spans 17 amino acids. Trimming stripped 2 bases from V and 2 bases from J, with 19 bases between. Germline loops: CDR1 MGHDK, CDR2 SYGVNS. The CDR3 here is CASSEDRQLKRPYEQYF. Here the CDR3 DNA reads TGTGCCAGCAGTGAAGACCGACAGTTGAAACGACCCTACGAGCAGTACTTC.

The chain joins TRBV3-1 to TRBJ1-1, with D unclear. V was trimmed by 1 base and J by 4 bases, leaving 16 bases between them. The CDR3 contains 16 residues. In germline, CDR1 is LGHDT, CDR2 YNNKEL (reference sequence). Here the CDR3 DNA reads TGTGCCAGCAGCCAAGGAACGGGAGATTTAGGCACTGAAGCTTTCTTT. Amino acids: CASSQGTGDLGTEAFF.

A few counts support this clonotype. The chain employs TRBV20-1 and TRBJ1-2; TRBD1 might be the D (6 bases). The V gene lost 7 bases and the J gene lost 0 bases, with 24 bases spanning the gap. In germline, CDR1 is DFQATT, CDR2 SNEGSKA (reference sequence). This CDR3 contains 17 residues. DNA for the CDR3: TGCAGTGTCGCGAAACCACAGGGCCCCACTTCTAACTATGGCTACACCTTC. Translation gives CSVAKPQGPTSNYGYTF.

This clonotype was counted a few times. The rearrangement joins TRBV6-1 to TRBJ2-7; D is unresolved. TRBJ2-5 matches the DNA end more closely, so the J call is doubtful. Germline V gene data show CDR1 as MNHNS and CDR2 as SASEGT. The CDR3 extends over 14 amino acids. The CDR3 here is CASSDRVRSETQYF. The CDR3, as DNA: TGTGCCAGCAGTGATAGGGTCCGGTCCGAGACCCAGTACTTC.

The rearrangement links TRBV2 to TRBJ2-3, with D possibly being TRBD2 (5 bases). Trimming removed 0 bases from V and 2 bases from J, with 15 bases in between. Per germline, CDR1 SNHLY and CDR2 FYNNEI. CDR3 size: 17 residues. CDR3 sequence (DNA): TGTGCCAGCAGTGAAGCGCGTTTATGGGAGAACACAGATACGCAGTATTTT. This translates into CASSEARLWENTDTQYF.

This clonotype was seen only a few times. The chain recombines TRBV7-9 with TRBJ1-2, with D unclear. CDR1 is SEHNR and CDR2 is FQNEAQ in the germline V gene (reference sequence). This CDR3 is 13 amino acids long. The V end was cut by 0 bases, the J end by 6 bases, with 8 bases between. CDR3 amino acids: CASSLAGENGYTF. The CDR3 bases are TGTGCCAGCAGCTTAGCCGGGGAGAATGGCTACACCTTC.

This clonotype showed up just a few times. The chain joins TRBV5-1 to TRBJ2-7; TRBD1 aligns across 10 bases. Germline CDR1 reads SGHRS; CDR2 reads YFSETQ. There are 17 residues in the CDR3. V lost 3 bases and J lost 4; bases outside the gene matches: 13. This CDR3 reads CASSSPGQGTIRYEQYF. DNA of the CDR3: TGCGCCAGCAGCTCGCCGGGACAGGGGACCATTAGATACGAGCAGTACTTC.

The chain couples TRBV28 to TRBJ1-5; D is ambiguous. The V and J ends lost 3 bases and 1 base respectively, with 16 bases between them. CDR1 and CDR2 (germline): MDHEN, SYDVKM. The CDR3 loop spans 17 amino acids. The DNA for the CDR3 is TGTGCCAGCAGTTTCTCTAGGTCCCGACGGAGCAATCAGCCCCAGCATTTT. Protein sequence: CASSFSRSRRSNQPQHF.

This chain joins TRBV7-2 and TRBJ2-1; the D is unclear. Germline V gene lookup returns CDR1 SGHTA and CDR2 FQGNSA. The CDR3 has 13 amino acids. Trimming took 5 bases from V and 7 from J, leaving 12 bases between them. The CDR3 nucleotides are TGTGCCAGCAGCATATTGTTGGAGAATGAGCAGTTCTTC. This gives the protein CASSILLENEQFF.

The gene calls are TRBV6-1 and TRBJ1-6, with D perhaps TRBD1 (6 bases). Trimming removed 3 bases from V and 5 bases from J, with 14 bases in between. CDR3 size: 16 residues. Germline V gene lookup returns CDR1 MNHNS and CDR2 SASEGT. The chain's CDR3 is CASSDPGAGDNSPLHF. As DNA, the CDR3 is TGTGCCAGCAGTGATCCGGGGGCGGGGGATAATTCACCCCTCCACTTT.

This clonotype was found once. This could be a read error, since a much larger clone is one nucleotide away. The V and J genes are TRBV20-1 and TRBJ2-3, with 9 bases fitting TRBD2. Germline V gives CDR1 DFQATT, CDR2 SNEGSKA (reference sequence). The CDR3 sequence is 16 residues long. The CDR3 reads CSPSGRLAGFGDTQYF. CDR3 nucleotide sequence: TGCAGTCCTAGTGGACGGCTAGCGGGGTTTGGAGATACGCAGTATTTT.

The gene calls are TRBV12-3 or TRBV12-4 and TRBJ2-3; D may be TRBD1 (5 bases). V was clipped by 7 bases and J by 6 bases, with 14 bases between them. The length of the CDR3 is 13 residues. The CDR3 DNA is TGTGCCAGCACAGTTATGGGGCCGGATACGCAGTATTTT. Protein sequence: CASTVMGPDTQYF.

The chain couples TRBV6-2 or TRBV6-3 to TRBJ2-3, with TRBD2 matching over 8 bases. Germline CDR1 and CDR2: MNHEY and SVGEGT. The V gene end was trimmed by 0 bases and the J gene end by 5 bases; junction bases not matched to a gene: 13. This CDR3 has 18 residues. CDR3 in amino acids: CASSYSTSSGSKGDTQYF. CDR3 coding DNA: TGTGCCAGCAGTTACTCGACTTCTAGCGGGTCAAAGGGAGATACGCAGTATTTT.

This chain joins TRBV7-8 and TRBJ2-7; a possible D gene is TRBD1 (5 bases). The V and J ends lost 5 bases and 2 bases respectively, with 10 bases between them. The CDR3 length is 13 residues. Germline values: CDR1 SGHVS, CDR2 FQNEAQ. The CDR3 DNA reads TGTGCCAGCAGCCAGACAGAGGCCTACGAGCAGTACTTC. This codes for CASSQTEAYEQYF. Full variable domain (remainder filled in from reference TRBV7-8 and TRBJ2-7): GAGVSQSPRYKVAKRGQDVALRCDPISGHVSLFWYQQALGQGPEFLTYFQNEAQLDKSGLPSDRFFAERPEGSVSTLKIQRTQQEDSAVYLCASSQTEAYEQYFGPGTRLTVT.

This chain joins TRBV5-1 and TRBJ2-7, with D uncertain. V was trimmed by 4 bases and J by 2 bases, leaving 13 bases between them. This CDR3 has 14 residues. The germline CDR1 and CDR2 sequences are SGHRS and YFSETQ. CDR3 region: CASSQKQKTYEQYF. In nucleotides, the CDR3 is TGCGCCAGCAGCCAGAAACAGAAGACCTACGAGCAGTACTTC. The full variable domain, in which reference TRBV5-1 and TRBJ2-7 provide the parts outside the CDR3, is KAGVTQTPRYLIKTRGQQVTLSCSPISGHRSVSWYQQTPGQGLQFLFEYFSETQRNKGNFPGRFSGRQFSNSRSEMNVSTLELGDSALYLCASSQKQKTYEQYFGPGTRLTVT.

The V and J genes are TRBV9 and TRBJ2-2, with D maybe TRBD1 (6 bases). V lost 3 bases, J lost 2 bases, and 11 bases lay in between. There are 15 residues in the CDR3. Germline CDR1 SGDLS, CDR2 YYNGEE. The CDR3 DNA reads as TGTGCCAGCAGCGCTACAGGGACAAACACCGGGGAGCTGTTTTTT. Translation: CASSATGTNTGELFF.

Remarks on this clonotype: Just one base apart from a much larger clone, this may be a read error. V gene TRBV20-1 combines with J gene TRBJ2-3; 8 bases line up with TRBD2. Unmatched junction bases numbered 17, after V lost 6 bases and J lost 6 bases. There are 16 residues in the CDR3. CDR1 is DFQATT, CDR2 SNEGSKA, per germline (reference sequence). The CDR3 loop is CSAATVLAESLDTQYF. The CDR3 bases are TGCAGTGCCGCTACTGTACTAGCGGAGTCGTTGGATACGCAGTATTTT.

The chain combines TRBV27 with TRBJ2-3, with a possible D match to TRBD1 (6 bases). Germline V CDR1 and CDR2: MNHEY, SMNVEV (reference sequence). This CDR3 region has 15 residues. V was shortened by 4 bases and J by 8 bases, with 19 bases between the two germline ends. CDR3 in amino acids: CASSSPNPAQGTQYF. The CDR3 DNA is TGTGCCAGCAGTTCCCCAAACCCCGCACAGGGTACGCAGTATTTT.

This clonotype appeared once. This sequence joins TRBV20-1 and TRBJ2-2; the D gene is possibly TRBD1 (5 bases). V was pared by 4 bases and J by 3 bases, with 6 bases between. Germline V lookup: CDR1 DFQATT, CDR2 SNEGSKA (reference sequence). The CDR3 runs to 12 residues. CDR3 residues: CSAKGHTGELFF. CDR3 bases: TGCAGTGCTAAGGGGCACACCGGGGAGCTGTTTTTT.

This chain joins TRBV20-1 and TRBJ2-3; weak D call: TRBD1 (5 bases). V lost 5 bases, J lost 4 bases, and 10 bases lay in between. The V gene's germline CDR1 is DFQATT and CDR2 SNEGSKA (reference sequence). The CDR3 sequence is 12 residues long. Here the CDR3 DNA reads TGCAGTGCTGTCAAAGGGGCAGATACGCAGTATTTT. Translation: CSAVKGADTQYF.